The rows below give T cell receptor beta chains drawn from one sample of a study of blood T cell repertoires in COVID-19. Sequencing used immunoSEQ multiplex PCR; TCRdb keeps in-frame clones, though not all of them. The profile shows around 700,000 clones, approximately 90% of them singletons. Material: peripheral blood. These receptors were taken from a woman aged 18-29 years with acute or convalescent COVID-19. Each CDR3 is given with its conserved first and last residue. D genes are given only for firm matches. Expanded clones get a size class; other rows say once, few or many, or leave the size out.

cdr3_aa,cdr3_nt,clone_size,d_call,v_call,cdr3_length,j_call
CASSFGQDSGNTIYF,TGTGCCAGCAGCTTTGGACAGGACTCTGGAAACACCATATATTTT,few,TRBD1,TRBV7-9,15,TRBJ1-3
CASSLLGQLPEPYGYTF,TGTGCCAGCAGCTTGCTAGGACAGTTGCCCGAACCATATGGCTACACCTTC,-,-,TRBV5-4,17,TRBJ1-2
CASSVGTGRNEKLFF,TGCGCCAGCAGCGTAGGGACAGGGCGAAATGAAAAACTGTTTTTT,-,TRBD1,TRBV5-1,15,TRBJ1-4
CASSLFGGQNGYTF,TGTGCCAGCAGCCTGTTCGGGGGTCAAAATGGCTACACCTTC,-,-,TRBV3-1/TRBV3-2,14,TRBJ1-2
CASSFIVQPNTEAFF,TGTGCCAGCAGCTTCATCGTACAACCGAACACTGAAGCTTTCTTT,-,-,TRBV7-2,15,TRBJ1-1
CALMTGRTEAFF,TGTGCCCTCATGACAGGGAGGACTGAAGCTTTCTTT,once,TRBD1,TRBV30,12,TRBJ1-1
CASSYSGGAHEQFF,TGTGCCAGCAGTTACTCGGGGGGGGCCCATGAGCAGTTCTTC,-,-,TRBV6-5,14,TRBJ2-1
CASSGTGYGYTF,TGTGCCAGCAGTGGGACAGGTTATGGCTACACCTTC,-,TRBD1,TRBV2,12,TRBJ1-2
CASSVGVGSNYGYTF,TGTGCCAGCAGCGTAGGAGTAGGGAGCAACTATGGCTACACCTTC,-,-,TRBV9,15,TRBJ1-2
CASSLGGGGGLADTDTQYF,TGTGCCAGCAGCTTAGGTGGTGGGGGTGGACTAGCGGACACAGATACGCAGTATTTT,-,TRBD2,TRBV11-2,19,TRBJ2-3
CASSYSRDGYTF,TGTGCCAGCAGTTACTCTAGAGATGGCTACACCTTC,-,-,TRBV6-6,12,TRBJ1-2
CASSPLGLRGYGYTF,TGTGCCAGCAGCCCGTTGGGACTGAGGGGCTATGGCTACACCTTC,-,-,TRBV5-8,15,TRBJ1-2
CASSDPGVSYEQYF,TGTGCCAGCAGTGACCCAGGGGTATCTTACGAGCAGTACTTC,-,-,TRBV25-1,14,TRBJ2-7
CASSWTSGGDEQFF,TGTGCCAGCAGCTGGACTAGCGGGGGCGATGAGCAGTTCTTC,-,TRBD2,TRBV13,14,TRBJ2-1
CAIARLDTGELFF,TGTGCCATCGCACGGCTAGACACCGGGGAGCTGTTTTTT,-,-,TRBV10-3,13,TRBJ2-2
CASRILSGNTIYF,TGTGCCAGCAGAATACTTTCTGGAAACACCATATATTTT,-,-,TRBV2,13,TRBJ1-3